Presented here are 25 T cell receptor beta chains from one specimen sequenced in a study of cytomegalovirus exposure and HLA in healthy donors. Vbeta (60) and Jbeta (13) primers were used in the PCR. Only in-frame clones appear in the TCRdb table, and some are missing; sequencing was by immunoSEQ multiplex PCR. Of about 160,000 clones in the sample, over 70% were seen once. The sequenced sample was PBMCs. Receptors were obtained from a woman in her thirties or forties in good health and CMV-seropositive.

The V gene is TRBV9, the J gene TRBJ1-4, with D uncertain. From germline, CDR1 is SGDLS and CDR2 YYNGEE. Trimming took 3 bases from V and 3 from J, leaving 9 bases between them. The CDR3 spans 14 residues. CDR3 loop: CASSGDVANEKLFF. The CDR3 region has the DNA TGTGCCAGCAGCGGCGATGTGGCTAATGAAAAACTGTTTTTT.

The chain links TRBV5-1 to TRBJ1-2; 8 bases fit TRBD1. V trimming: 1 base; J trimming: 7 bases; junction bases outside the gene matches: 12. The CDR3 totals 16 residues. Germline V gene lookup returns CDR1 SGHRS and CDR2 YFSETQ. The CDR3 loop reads CASSLPEGQVMSGYTF. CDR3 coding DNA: TGCGCCAGCAGCTTGCCCGAGGGACAGGTAATGAGTGGCTACACCTTC.

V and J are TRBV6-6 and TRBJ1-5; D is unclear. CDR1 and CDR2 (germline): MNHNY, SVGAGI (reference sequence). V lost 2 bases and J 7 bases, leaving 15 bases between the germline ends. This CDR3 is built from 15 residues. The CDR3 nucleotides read TGTGCCAGCAGTTACGGGGAGCAACTCGGGCAGCCCCAGCATTTT. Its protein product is CASSYGEQLGQPQHF.

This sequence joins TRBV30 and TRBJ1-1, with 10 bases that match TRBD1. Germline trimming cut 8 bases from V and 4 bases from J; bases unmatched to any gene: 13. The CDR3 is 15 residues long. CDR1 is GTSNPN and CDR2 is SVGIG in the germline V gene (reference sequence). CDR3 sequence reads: CALRDRGYRGTEAFF. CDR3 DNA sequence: TGTGCCCTCCGGGACAGGGGTTATAGGGGCACTGAAGCTTTCTTT.

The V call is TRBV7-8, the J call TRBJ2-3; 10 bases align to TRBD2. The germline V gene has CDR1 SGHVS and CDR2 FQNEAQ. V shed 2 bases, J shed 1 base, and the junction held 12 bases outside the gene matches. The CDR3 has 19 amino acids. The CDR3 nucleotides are TGTGCCAGCAGCTTATTACAACTAGCGGGATACCGGGGCACAGATACGCAGTATTTT. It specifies CASSLLQLAGYRGTDTQYF. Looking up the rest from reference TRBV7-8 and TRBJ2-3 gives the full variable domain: GAGVSQSPRYKVAKRGQDVALRCDPISGHVSLFWYQQALGQGPEFLTYFQNEAQLDKSGLPSDRFFAERPEGSVSTLKIQRTQQEDSAVYLCASSLLQLAGYRGTDTQYFGPGTRLTVL.

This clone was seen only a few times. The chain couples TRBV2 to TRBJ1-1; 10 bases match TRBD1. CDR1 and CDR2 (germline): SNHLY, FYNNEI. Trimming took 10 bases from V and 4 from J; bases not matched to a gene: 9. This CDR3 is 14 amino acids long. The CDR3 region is CATGTGVRGTEAFF. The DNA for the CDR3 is TGTGCCACCGGGACAGGGGTAAGGGGCACTGAAGCTTTCTTT.

The CDR3 coding sequence is TGCGCCAGCAGCTGGGGGACATCGGAAGAGACCCAGTACTTC. It is translated as CASSWGTSEETQYF. The chain recombines TRBV5-1 with TRBJ2-5; a weak D match, TRBD1 (6 bases). The CDR3 runs to 14 residues. V was cut by 3 bases and J by 3 bases, with 12 bases left in between. Germline V gene lookup returns CDR1 SGHRS and CDR2 YFSETQ. The whole variable domain, filled in from reference TRBV5-1 and TRBJ2-5, reads KAGVTQTPRYLIKTRGQQVTLSCSPISGHRSVSWYQQTPGQGLQFLFEYFSETQRNKGNFPGRFSGRQFSNSRSEMNVSTLELGDSALYLCASSWGTSEETQYFGPGTRLLVL.

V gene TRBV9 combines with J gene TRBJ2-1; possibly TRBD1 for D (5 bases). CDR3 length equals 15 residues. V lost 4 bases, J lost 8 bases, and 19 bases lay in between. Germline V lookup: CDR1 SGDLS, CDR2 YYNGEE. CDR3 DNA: TGTGCCAGCAGCCAACTCTTACAGGATTGGGATGAGCAGTTCTTC. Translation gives CASSQLLQDWDEQFF.

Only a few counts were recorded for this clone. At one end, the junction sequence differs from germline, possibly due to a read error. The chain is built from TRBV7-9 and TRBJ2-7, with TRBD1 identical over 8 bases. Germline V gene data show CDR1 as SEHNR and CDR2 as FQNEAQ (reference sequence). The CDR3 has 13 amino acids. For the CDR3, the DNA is TGTTCCAGCAGCGAGACAGGGGTCTACGAGCAGTACTTC. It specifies CSSSETGVYEQYF.

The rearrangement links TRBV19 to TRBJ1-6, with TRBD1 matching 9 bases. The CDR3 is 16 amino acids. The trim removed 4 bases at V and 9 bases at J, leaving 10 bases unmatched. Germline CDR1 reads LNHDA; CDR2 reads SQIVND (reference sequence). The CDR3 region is CASSREGQGGTSPLHF. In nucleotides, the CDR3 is TGTGCCAGTAGTAGAGAGGGACAGGGTGGAACTTCACCCCTCCACTTT. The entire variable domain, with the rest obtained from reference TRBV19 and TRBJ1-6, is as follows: DGGITQSPKYLFRKEGQNVTLSCEQNLNHDAMYWYRQDPGQGLRLIYYSQIVNDFQKGDIAEGYSVSREKKESFPLTVTSAQKNPTAFYLCASSREGQGGTSPLHFGNGTRLTVT.

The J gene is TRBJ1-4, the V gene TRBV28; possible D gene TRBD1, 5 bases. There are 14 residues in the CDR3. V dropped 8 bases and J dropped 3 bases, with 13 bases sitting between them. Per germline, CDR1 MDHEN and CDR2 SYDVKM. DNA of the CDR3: TGTGCCAGCGCAACAGGCCCTGCTAATGAAAAACTGTTTTTT. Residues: CASATGPANEKLFF.

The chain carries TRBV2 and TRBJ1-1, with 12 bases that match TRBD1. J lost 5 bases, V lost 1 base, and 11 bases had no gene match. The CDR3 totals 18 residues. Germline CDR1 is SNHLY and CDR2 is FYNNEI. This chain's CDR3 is CASSEVPGTGGRRTEAFF. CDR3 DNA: TGTGCCAGCAGTGAAGTTCCCGGGACAGGGGGCCGGAGGACTGAAGCTTTCTTT.

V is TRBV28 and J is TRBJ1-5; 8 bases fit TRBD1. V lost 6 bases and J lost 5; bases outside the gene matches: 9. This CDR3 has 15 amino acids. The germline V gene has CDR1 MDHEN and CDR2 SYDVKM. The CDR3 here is CASSPDRVFHQPQHF. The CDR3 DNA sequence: TGTGCCAGCAGCCCGGACAGGGTGTTTCATCAGCCCCAGCATTTT.

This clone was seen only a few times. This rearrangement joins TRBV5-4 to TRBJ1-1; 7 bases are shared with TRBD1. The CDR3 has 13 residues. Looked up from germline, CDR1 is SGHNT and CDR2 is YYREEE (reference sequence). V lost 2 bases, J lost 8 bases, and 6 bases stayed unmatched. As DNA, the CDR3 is TGTGCCAGCAGCTTTGCCCGGGGACAGGAAGCTTTCTTT. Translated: CASSFARGQEAFF.

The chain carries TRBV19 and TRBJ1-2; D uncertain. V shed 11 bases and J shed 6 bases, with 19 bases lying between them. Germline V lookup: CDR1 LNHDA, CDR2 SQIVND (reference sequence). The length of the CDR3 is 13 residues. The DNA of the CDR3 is TGTGCCTCAGGAAGTGATGATAGGCATGGCTACACCTTC. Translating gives CASGSDDRHGYTF.

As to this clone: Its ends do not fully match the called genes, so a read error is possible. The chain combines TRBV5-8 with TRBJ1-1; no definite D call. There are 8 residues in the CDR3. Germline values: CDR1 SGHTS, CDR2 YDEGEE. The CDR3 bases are TGTGCCAGCAGCTTTCTTCTCTTT. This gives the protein CASSFLLF.

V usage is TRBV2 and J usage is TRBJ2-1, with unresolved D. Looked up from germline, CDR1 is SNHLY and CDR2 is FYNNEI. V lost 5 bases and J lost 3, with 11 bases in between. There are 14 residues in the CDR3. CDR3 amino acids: CASSFDKNYNEQFF. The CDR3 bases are TGTGCCAGCAGTTTTGACAAAAACTACAATGAGCAGTTCTTC.

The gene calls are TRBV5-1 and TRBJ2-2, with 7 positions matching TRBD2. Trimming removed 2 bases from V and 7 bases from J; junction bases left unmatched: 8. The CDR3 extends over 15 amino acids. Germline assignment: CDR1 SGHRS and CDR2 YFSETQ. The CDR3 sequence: CASSLRAGKNGELFF. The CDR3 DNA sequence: TGCGCCAGCAGCTTAAGAGCGGGGAAGAACGGGGAGCTGTTTTTT.

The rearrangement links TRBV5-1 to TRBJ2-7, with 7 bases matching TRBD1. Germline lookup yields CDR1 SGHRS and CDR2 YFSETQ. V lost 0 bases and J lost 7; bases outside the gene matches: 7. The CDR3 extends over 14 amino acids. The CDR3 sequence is CASSLGDSRLEQYF. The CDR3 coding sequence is TGCGCCAGCAGCTTGGGGGACAGCCGTTTGGAGCAGTACTTC.

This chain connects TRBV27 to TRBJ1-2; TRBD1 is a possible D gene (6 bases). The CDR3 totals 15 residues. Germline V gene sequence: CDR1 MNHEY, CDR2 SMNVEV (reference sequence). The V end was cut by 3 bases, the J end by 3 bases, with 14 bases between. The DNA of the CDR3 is TGTGCCAGCAGTTTCTCTCCAGGGGATTACTATGGCTACACCTTC. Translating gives CASSFSPGDYYGYTF.

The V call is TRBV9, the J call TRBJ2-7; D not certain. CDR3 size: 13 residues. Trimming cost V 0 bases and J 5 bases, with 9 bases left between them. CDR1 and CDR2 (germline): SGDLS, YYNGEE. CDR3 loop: CASSVGTNHEQYF. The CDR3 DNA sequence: TGTGCCAGCAGCGTAGGCACTAACCACGAGCAGTACTTC.

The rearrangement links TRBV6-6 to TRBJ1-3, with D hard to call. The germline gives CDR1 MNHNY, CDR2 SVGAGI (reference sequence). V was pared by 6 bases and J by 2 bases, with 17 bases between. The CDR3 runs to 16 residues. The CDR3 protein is CASSRSLGEAGNTIYF. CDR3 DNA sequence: TGTGCCAGCAGCCGCTCACTCGGTGAAGCTGGAAACACCATATATTTT.

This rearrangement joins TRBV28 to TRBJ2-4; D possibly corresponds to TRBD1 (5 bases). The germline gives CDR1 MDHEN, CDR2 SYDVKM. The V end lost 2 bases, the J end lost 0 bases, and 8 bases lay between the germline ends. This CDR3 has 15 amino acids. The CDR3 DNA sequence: TGTGCCAGCAGTTTACAGGGCCCAGCCAAAAACATTCAGTACTTC. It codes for CASSLQGPAKNIQYF.

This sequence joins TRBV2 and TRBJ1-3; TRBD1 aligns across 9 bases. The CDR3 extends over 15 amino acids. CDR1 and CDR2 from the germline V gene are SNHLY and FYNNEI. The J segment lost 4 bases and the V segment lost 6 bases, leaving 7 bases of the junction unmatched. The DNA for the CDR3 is TGTGCCAGCAGGGGTTTCGGGACAGGGGGAAACACCATATATTTT. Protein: CASRGFGTGGNTIYF.

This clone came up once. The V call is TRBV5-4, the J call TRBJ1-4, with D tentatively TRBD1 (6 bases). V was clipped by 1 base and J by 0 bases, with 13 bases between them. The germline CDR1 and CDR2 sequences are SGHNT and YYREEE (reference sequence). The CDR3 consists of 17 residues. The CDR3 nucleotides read TGTGCCAGCAGCTTGTATGGGACACTTGCAACTAATGAAAAACTGTTTTTT. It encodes CASSLYGTLATNEKLFF. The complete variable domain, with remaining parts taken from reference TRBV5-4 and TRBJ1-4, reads ETGVTQSPTHLIKTRGQQVTLRCSSQSGHNTVSWYQQALGQGPQFIFQYYREEENGRGNFPPRFSGLQFPNYSSELNVNALELDDSALYLCASSLYGTLATNEKLFFGSGTQLSVL.